Listed here is a single T cell receptor beta chain. In its sample, this clonotype was seen many times. It lacks a known antigen. Base qualities are not at hand, and no much larger clone is one base apart. The data stem from a study of regulatory T cells in long-lasting Graves disease (dated by TCRdb to about 2021). Turning to the overall study: Patients with newly diagnosed Graves' disease had been on antithyroid drugs for under 3 months. Persistent Graves' disease patients were compared with newly diagnosed Graves' disease patients by peripheral blood TCR sequencing and RNA sequencing. The study took place in China and was registered as a clinical trial. A total of about 33 samples underwent TCR sequencing: roughly 13 from persistent and around 20 from newly diagnosed Graves' disease patients.

The V end gives up 6 bases and the J end 10 bases, leaving 5 bases in the junction not matched to a gene. Based on the germline V gene, the CDR1 and CDR2 sequences are SGDLS and YYNGEE. Including cysteine and phenylalanine, the CDR3 has 12 amino acids. Just CDR3 DNA is preserved here, 36 bases in frame from base 1. Reading the label with the study, this specimen's time point is: newly diagnosed GD, antithyroid drugs for less than 3 months. For both TCR sequencing and RNA sequencing, RNA was extracted from PBMCs using TRIzol. The diagnosis of Graves' disease was made according to American Thyroid Association guidelines. Patients for the study were recruited at an endocrinology department in Xi'an, China. Each patient gave 9 to 10 milliliters of peripheral blood, collected in an EDTA anticoagulant tube. Ficoll Paque Plus density gradient separation was used to isolate PBMCs, and no further T cell sorting was performed. An Agilent 2100 Bioanalyzer and agarose gel were used to check RNA quality, while a NanoDrop 2000 measured RNA concentration.

The library was obtained by multiplex PCR. TCRdb shows the sequencer as Illumina HiSeq 4000. TCR beta libraries were built with iRepertoire HTBI primers and Arm-PCR amplification of CDR3 regions. Gel purification was performed on PCR products prior to sequencing. For the original study's pipeline: Across samples, fewer than 70 TRBV and 13 to 15 TRBJ segments were identified and used for gene usage analysis of CDR3 amino acid clonotypes. Filtered high-quality paired reads were merged into contigs using COPE and FqMerger. BLAST was used to align contigs to IMGT TRBV, TRBD and TRBJ reference genes, and CDR3 was defined according to IMGT. Clonotypes above 0.1% frequency were classified as highly expanded clones. Repertoire diversity was measured by Shannon entropy, and V-J evenness by the Gini coefficient. A clonotype was considered public if more than one individual shared it. TCRdb reanalyzed the raw reads on its own, using fastp at Q25 for trimming and MiXCR for clone calling, and kept in-frame beta chains. CDR3 protein sequences are deduplicated, and each keeps its most common genes and DNA. The V and J calls here are based on TCRdb, not the publication. In this sample the table shows 350,000 to 550,000 distinct CDR3 sequences, roughly 15% of which occur a single time. The ten most abundant clones make up about 23% of the sample.

General conclusions and limits of the study: More public clonotypes were shared among persistent patients (around 2,600) than among newly diagnosed patients (just under 1,000). Preferential use of TRBV28, TRBJ1-2 and TRBJ2-5 was observed in persistent disease, whereas TRBV20-1 and TRBJ2-1 were favored in newly diagnosed disease. Sequencing and analysis were restricted to the TCR beta chain. The authors noted that the small sample size was a limitation that may lower accuracy. Peripheral blood alone was examined, since thyroid tissue, which constituted the primary lesion, could not be accessed. Compared with newly diagnosed patients, persistent Graves' disease patients had lower TCR Shannon entropy and fewer highly expanded clones, which suggests clonal expansion.

A further study also used this sample, focusing on T cells in Graves' hyperthyroidism and ophthalmopathy. Looking at the second paper: Stable Graves' hyperthyroidism was defined as no progression to ophthalmopathy during 18 months of follow-up. The hyperthyroidism patients were between 18 and 65 years old and newly diagnosed, with a disease duration of less than 2 months. Patients with uncontrolled infections, other autoimmune diseases, pregnancy or lactation were excluded. Diagnoses were established on the basis of clinical symptoms, serum thyroxine and TRAb, thyroid ultrasound, and orbital computed tomography. The TCR CDR3 was subjected to a first round of RT-PCR using the HTBI primer set and the Qiagen OneStep RT-PCR kit. Most expanded thyroid clonotypes (frequency above 0.001) were also detected in blood, a finding suggesting that blood repertoires may reflect thyroid immune responses. A model built on a 13 V-J signature distinguished ophthalmopathy from stable hyperthyroidism, reaching over 85% sensitivity and about 81% specificity in cross-validation and 80%/75% in testing. In validation, the model predicted progression to ophthalmopathy a median of around six months before onset, with about 71% sensitivity and 72.22% specificity. TCR V-J signatures able to tell the groups apart were searched for in a discovery cohort of 95 to 100 patients, of whom more than 40 had Graves' ophthalmopathy and about 60 had stable Graves' hyperthyroidism. Prospective prediction of ophthalmopathy was tested in an independent validation cohort consisting of about 19 hyperthyroidism patients and approximately 16 patients who later progressed to ophthalmopathy. For training and testing, the 100 or so patients in the discovery cohort were randomly divided in a 7:3 ratio. Thyroid tissue and blood T-cell repertoires from six or seven Graves' hyperthyroidism patients were also compared in the study. After blood sampling, hyperthyroidism patients were treated with methimazole at a starting dose of 30 mg daily, and ophthalmopathy patients were treated with high-dose intravenous methylprednisolone. Libraries were constructed in a second round of multiplex PCR, after which size selection and purification were performed. Libraries were sequenced paired-end with 100 bp reads on an Illumina HiSeq2000. SOAPnuke was used to process the raw data, throwing out any read that contained adapters or uncalled bases, had a mean Phred below 15, or lacked an exact constant-primer or identifier match. COPE v1.2.5 was used to merge high-quality paired reads, and clonotypes were defined as unique nucleotide sequences. MiTCR v1.1 was used to align the clonotypes against IMGT TRBV, TRBD and TRBJ reference segments. The analysis was restricted to V-J combinations with a frequency above 0.0001, which together covered roughly 99% of the repertoires. A TCS score was defined as the ratio between F50 (clonal expansion) and ExV (chaos), using BLOSUM62-based TCRdist between CDR3 peptides within each V-J. Welch's t-statistics and random forest reduced fewer than 600 V-J features to 10 to 15, which were used in a naive Bayes classifier (R e1071). Sample size was not statistically predetermined, and investigators were not blinded to group allocation. The paper describes TCR Vbeta CDR3 sequencing of more than 120 peripheral blood samples, made up of 43 ophthalmopathy patients, around 78 hyperthyroidism patients and approximately 17 progressor patients.

The clonotype originates from a woman under 30 with Graves disease. Donor details come from another sample of the same person, matched by shared clones. Sequences were derived from peripheral blood mononuclear cells (PBMCs), sampled at new diagnosis, from a patient treated with antithyroid drugs. This sequence uses TRBV9 and TRBJ2-1, with 9 junctional bases fitting TRBD2. The base sequence is TGTGCCAGCAACGCAGGACTAGCGGAGCAGTTCTTC. It translates as CASNAGLAEQFF. With the portions outside the CDR3 filled from the reference TRBV9 and TRBJ2-1 genes, the complete variable region becomes DSGVTQTPKHLITATGQRVTLRCSPRSGDLSVYWYQQSLDQGLQFLIQYYNGEERAKGNILERFSAQQFPDLHSELNLSSLELGDSALYFCASNAGLAEQFFGPGTRLTVL.